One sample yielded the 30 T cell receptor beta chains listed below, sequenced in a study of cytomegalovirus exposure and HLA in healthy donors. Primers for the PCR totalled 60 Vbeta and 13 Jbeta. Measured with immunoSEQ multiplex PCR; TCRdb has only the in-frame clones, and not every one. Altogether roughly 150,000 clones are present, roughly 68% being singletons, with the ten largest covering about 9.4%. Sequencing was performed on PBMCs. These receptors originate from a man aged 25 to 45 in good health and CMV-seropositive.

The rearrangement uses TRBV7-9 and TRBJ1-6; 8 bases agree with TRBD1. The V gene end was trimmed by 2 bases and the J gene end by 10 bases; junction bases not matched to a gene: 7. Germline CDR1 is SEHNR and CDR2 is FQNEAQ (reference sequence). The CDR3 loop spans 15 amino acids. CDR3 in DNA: TGTGCCAGCAGCTTATTGGTCACAGGGGGGTCACCCCTCCACTTT. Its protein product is CASSLLVTGGSPLHF.

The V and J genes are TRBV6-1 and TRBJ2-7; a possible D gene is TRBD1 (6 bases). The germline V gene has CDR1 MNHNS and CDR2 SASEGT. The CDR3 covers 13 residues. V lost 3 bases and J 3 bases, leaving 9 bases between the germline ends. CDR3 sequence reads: CASSDPTGYEQYF. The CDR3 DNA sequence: TGTGCCAGCAGTGATCCGACAGGCTACGAGCAGTACTTC.

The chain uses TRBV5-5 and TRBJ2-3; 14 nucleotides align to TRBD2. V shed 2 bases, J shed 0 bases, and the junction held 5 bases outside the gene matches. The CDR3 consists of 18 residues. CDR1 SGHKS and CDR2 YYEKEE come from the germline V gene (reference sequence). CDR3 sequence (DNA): TGTGCCAGCAGCTTCCGACTAGCGGGAGGGGTTAGCACAGATACGCAGTATTTT. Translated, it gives CASSFRLAGGVSTDTQYF.

CDR3 DNA sequence: TGCGCCACCCGACTAGCGGGAGTAGTGGTCGGGGAGCTGTTTTTT. Translated, it gives CATRLAGVVVGELFF. V is TRBV10-2 and J is TRBJ2-2; 12 bases align to TRBD2. Germline CDR1 and CDR2: WSHSY and SAAADI. The CDR3 loop spans 15 amino acids. J was trimmed by 7 bases and V by 10 bases; bases with no gene match: 10.

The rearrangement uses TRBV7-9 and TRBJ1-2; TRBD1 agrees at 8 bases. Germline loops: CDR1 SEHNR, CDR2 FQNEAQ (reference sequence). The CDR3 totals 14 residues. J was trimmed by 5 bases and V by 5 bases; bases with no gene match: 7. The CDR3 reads CASSRTGRGYGYTF. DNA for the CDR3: TGTGCCAGCAGCCGGACAGGGCGAGGGTATGGCTACACCTTC.

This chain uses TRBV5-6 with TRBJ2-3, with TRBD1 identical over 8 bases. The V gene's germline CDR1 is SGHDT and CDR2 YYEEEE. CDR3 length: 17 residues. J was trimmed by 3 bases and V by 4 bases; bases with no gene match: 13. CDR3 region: CASSLTEGQELTDTQYF. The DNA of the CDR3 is TGTGCCAGCAGCCTTACCGAGGGACAGGAGCTTACAGATACGCAGTATTTT.

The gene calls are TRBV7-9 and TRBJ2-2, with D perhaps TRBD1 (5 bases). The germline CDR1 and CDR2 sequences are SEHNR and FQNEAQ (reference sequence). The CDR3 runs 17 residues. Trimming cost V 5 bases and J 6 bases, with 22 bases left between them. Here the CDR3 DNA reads TGTGCCAGCAGCCTCATTCCGTCCACGGAAGGGGCCGGGGAGCTGTTTTTT. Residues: CASSLIPSTEGAGELFF.

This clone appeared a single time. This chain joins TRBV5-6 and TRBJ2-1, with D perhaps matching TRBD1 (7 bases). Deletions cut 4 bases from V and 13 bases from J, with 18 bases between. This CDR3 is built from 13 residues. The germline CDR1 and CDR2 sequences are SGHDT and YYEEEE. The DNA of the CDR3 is TGTGCCAGCAGCCCCAGGGGGGCCCTCACTCAGTTCTTC. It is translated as CASSPRGALTQFF.

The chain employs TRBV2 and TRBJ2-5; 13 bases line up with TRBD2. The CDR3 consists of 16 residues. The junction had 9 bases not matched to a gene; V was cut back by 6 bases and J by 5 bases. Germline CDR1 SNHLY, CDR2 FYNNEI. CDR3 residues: CASSLGLAGAEETQYF. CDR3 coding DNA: TGTGCCAGCAGCCTTGGACTAGCGGGAGCGGAGGAGACCCAGTACTTC.

CDR3 residues: CASSLKILKTGGTGNTIYF. DNA of the CDR3: TGCGCCAGCAGCCTAAAGATTCTTAAGACAGGGGGCACGGGAAACACCATATATTTT. The genes are TRBV5-1 and TRBJ1-3, with 10 bases lining up with TRBD1. CDR1 and CDR2 (germline): SGHRS, YFSETQ. The CDR3 is made up of 19 amino acids. Germline trimming cut 4 bases from V and 4 bases from J; bases unmatched to any gene: 17.

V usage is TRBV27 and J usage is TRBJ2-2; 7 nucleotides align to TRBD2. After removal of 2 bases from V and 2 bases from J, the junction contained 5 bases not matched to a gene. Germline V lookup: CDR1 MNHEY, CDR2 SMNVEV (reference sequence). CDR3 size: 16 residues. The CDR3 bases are TGTGCCAGCAGTTTAGTGGGCGGGGGAAACACCGGGGAGCTGTTTTTT. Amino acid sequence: CASSLVGGGNTGELFF.

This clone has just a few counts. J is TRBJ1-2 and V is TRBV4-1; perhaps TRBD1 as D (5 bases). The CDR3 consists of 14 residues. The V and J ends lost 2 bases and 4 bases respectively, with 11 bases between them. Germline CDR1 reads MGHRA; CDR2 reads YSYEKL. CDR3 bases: TGCGCCAGCAGCCAAATGGACATTTCCTATGGCTACACCTTC. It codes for CASSQMDISYGYTF.

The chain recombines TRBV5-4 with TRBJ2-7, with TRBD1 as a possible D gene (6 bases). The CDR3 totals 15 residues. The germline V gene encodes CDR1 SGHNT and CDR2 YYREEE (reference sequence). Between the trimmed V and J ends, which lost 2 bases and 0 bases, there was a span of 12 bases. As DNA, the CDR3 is TGTGCCAGCAGCTTCTCAGGGGCCAACTCCTACGAGCAGTACTTC. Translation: CASSFSGANSYEQYF.

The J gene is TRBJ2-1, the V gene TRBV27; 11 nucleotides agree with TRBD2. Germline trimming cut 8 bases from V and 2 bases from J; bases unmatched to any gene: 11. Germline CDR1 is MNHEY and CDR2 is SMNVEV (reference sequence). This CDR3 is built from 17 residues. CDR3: CASLPNLSGRAYNEQFF. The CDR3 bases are TGTGCCAGCCTACCCAACCTTAGCGGGAGGGCCTACAATGAGCAGTTCTTC.

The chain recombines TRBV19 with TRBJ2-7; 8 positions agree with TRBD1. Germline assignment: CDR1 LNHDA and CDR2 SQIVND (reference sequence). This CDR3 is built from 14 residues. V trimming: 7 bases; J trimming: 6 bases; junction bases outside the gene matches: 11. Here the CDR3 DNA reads TGTGCCAGTAACCAGGACAGGGAGTTCGGCGAGCAGTACTTC. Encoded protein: CASNQDREFGEQYF.

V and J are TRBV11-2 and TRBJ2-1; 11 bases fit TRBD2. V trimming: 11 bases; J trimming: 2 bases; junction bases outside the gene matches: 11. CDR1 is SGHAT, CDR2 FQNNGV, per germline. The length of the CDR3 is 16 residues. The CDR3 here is CAGSGTSGLAYNEQFF. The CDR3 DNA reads TGTGCCGGTTCCGGGACTAGCGGCCTAGCCTACAATGAGCAGTTCTTC. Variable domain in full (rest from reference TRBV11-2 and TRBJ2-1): EAGVAQSPRYKIIEKRQSVAFWCNPISGHATLYWYQQILGQGPKLLIQFQNNGVVDDSQLPKDRFSAERLKGVDSTLKIQPAKLEDSAVYLCAGSGTSGLAYNEQFFGPGTRLTVL.

In DNA form, the CDR3 reads TGTGCCAGCCGGGACAGGGGTAATCAGCCCCAGCATTTT. Its protein product is CASRDRGNQPQHF. The chain employs TRBV18 and TRBJ1-5, with TRBD1 matching over 10 bases. Germline CDR1 KGHSH, CDR2 LQKENI. The CDR3 is 13 amino acids. V trimming: 8 bases; J trimming: 4 bases; junction bases outside the gene matches: 2.

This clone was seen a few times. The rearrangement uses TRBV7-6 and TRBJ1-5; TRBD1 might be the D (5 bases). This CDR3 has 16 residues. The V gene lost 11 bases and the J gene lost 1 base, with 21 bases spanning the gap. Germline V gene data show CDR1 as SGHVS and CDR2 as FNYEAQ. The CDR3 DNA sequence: TGTGCCCCCCAGGCTCGGGGGGTGAGGAGCAATCAGCCCCAGCATTTT. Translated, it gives CAPQARGVRSNQPQHF.

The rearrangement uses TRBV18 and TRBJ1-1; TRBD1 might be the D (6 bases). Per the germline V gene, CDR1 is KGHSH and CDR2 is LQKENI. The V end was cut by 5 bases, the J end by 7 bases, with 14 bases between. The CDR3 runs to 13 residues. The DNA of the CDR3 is TGTGCCAGCTCATCTCGGACAGAGGATGAAGCTTTCTTT. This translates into CASSSRTEDEAFF. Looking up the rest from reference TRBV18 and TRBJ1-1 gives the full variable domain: NAGVMQNPRHLVRRRGQEARLRCSPMKGHSHVYWYRQLPEEGLKFMVYLQKENIIDESGMPKERFSAEFPKEGPSILRIQQVVRGDSAAYFCASSSRTEDEAFFGQGTRLTVV.

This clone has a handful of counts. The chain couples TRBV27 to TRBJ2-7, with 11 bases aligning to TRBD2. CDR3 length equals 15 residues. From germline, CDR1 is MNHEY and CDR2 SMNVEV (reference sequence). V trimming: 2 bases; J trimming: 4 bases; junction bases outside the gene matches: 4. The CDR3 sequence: CASSLTSGSGYEQYF. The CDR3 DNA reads TGTGCCAGCAGTTTAACTAGCGGGAGTGGGTACGAGCAGTACTTC.

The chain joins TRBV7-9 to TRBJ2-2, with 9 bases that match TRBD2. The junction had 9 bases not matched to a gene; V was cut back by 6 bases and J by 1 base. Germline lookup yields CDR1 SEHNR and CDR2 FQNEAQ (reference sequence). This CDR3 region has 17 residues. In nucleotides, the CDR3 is TGTGCCAGCAGGCCCCGCCCTAGCGGGGAGAACACCGGGGAGCTGTTTTTT. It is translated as CASRPRPSGENTGELFF.

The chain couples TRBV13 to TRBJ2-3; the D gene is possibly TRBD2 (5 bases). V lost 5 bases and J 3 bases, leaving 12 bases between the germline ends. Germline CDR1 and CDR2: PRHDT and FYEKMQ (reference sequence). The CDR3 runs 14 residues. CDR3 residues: CASSDASGTDTQYF. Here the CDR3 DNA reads TGTGCCAGCAGCGACGCCAGCGGAACAGATACGCAGTATTTT.

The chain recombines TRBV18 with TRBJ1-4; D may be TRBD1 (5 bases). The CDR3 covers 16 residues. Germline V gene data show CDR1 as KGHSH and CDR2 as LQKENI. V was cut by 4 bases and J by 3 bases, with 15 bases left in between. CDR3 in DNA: TGTGCCAGCTCACTTCCCCGGGGGAGTCCTAATGAAAAACTGTTTTTT. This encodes CASSLPRGSPNEKLFF.

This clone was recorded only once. The CDR3: CASGLAGETGELFF. The CDR3 DNA follows: TGTGCTAGTGGTTTAGCGGGAGAGACCGGGGAGCTGTTTTTT. V and J are TRBV12-5 and TRBJ2-2; 8 positions match TRBD2. There are 14 residues in the CDR3. The J segment lost 5 bases and the V segment lost 3 bases, leaving 2 bases of the junction unmatched. Germline CDR1 reads LGHNT; CDR2 reads FRNRAP. The complete variable domain, with remaining parts taken from reference TRBV12-5 and TRBJ2-2, reads DARVTQTPRHKVTEMGQEVTMRCQPILGHNTVFWYRQTMMQGLELLAYFRNRAPLDDSGMPKDRFSAEMPDATLATLKIQPSEPRDSAVYFCASGLAGETGELFFGEGSRLTVL.

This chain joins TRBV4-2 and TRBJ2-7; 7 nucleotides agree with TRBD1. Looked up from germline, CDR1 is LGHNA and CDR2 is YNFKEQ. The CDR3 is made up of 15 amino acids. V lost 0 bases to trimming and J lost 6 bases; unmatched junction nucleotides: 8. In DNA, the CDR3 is TGTGCCAGCAGCCAAGATTCACAGGGGTTTGTCGAGCAGTACTTC. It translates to CASSQDSQGFVEQYF.

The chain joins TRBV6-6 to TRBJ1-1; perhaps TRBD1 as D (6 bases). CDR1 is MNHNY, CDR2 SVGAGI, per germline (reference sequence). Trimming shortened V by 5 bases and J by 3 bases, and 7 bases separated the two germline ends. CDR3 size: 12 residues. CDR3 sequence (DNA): TGTGCCAGCAGTAACAGGGACACTGAAGCTTTCTTT. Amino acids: CASSNRDTEAFF.

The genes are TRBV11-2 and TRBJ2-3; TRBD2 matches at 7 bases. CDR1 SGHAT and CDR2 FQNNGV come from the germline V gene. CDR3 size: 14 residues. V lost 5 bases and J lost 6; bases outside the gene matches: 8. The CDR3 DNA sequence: TGTGCCAGCAGCCGACGGGGGGTGGTCGATACGCAGTATTTT. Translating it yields CASSRRGVVDTQYF.

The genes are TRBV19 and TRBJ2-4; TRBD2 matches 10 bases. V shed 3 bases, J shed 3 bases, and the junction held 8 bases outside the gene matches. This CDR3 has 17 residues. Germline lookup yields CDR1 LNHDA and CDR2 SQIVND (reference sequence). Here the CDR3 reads CASSILAGGLVKNIQYF. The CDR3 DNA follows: TGTGCCAGTAGTATCTTAGCGGGAGGACTGGTCAAAAACATTCAGTACTTC.

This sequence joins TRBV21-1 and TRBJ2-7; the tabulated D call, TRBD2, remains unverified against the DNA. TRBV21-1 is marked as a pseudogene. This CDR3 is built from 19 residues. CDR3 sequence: CASSKEVWVSGRDSYEQYF. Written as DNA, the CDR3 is TGTGCCAGCAGCAAAGAGGTGTGGGTTAGCGGGAGAGACTCCTACGAGCAGTACTTC.

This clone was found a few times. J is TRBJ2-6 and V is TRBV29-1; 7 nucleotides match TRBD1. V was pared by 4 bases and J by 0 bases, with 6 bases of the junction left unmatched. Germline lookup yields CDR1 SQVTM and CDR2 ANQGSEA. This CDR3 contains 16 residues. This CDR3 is CSVGDSESSGANVLTF. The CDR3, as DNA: TGCAGCGTTGGGGACAGTGAAAGCTCTGGGGCCAACGTCCTGACTTTC.